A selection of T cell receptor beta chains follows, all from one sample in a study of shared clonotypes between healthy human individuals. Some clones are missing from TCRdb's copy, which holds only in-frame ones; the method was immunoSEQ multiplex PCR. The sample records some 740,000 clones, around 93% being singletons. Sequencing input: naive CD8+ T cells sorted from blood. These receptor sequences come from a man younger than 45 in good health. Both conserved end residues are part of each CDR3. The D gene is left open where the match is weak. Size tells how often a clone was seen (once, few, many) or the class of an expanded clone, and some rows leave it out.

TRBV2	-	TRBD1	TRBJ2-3	TGTGCCAGCAGTGCTCAACCGGGACAGGGTACAGATACGCAGTATTTT	CASSAQPGQGTDTQYF
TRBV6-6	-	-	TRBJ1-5	TGTGCCAGCTGCCTGGGGACTAAGCAGCCCCAGCATTTT	CASCLGTKQPQHF
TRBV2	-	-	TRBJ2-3	TGTGCCAGCACGGCAGGGATCTTCACAGATACGCAGTATTTT	CASTAGIFTDTQYF
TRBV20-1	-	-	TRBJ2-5	TGCAGTGCGACTAGGGGAGAGACCCAGTACTTC	CSATRGETQYF
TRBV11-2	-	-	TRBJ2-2	TGTGCCAGCAGCTTCGGCCCCCAACTCAACACCGGGGAGCTGTTTTTT	CASSFGPQLNTGELFF
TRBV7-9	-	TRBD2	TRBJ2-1	TGTGCCAGCAGCCTTCTAGCGGAGAAAAACAATGAGCAGTTCTTC	CASSLLAEKNNEQFF
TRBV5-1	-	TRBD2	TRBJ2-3	TGCGCCAGCAGACTAGCGGGAGATCCAGATACGCAGTATTTT	CASRLAGDPDTQYF
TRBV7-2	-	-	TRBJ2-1	TGTGCCAGCAGCTTAGGAGATCTCAATGAGCAGTTCTTC	CASSLGDLNEQFF
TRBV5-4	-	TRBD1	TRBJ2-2	TGTGCCAGCAGCTTGGGACAGGGGGCTCGATTGACCGGGGAGCTGTTTTTT	CASSLGQGARLTGELFF
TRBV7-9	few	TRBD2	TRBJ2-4	TGTGCCAGCAGCTTAGCGGTAGCGGGAGTTGCCAAAAACATTCAGTACTTC	CASSLAVAGVAKNIQYF
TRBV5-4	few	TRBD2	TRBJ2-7	TGTGCCAGCAGCTTGGGTAGCGGGAGTTACGAGCAGTACTTC	CASSLGSGSYEQYF
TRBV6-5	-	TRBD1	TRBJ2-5	TGTGCCAGCAGTTACTTTGGACAGGGAGGCCAAGAGACCCAGTACTTC	CASSYFGQGGQETQYF
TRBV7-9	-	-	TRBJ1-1	TGTGCCAGCAGCTCTCCATCCGGGACTGAAGCTTTCTTT	CASSSPSGTEAFF
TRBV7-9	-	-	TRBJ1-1	TGTGCCAGCAGCGACGTATATATGAACACTGAAGCTTTCTTT	CASSDVYMNTEAFF
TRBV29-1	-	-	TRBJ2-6	TGCAGCGTTGTTGGGCGTGGGGCCAACGTCCTGACTTTC	CSVVGRGANVLTF
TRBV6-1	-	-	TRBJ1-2	TGTGCCAGCCGGGACGTTGGCTATGGCTACACCTTC	CASRDVGYGYTF
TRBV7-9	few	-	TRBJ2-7	TGTGCCAGCAGCTTAACCAGGGACGAGCAGTACTTC	CASSLTRDEQYF
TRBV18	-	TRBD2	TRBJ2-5	TGTGCCAGCTCACGCGAAGCGGGAGGGCAAGAGACCCAGTACTTC	CASSREAGGQETQYF
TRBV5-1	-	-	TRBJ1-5	TGCGCCAGCAGCTTGGTAGGGGGAAGCAATCAGCCCCAGCATTTT	CASSLVGGSNQPQHF
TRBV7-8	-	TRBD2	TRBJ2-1	TGTGCCAGCAGCTCCGGGACTAGCGGGGCCCCTGGGTACAATGAGCAGTTCTTC	CASSSGTSGAPGYNEQFF
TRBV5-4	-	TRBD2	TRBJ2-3	TGTGCCAGCAGCCCATTGACTAGCGGGAGGGATACGCAGTATTTT	CASSPLTSGRDTQYF
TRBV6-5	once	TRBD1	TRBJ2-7	TGTGCCACCTGGGACAGCCGTTTGTACGAGCAGTACTTC	CATWDSRLYEQYF